Listed below are T cell receptor beta chains from one sample, sequenced in a study of cytomegalovirus exposure and HLA in healthy donors. Data came from immunoSEQ multiplex PCR; TCRdb stores just in-frame clones and leaves some out. The sample carries 50,000 or so clones, about 93% recorded once. What was sequenced was PBMCs. The receptors were sampled from a woman under 30 in good health and CMV-seropositive. Each CDR3 is given with its conserved first and last residue. D genes are given only for firm matches. The listing skips clone size in some rows; elsewhere it reads once, few, many or a size class.

TRBV6-1,NA,TRBJ1-6,TRBD1,CASSSGTGPSPLHF,TGTGCCAGCAGTTCCGGGACAGGACCCTCACCCCTCCACTTT
TRBV7-2,NA,TRBJ2-1,TRBD1,CASSLAPLARGHEQFF,TGTGCCAGCAGCTTAGCGCCCCTGGCTAGGGGGCATGAGCAGTTCTTC
TRBV27,NA,TRBJ2-3,TRBD1,CASSLSGTDASTDTQYF,TGTGCCAGCAGTTTATCAGGGACAGATGCTAGCACAGATACGCAGTATTTT
TRBV11-2,NA,TRBJ2-5,TRBD2,CASSVSSGLETQYF,TGTGCCAGCAGCGTATCTAGCGGGCTAGAGACCCAGTACTTC
TRBV9,NA,TRBJ1-5,TRBD1,CASSVGQGVNQPQHF,TGTGCCAGCAGCGTAGGACAGGGCGTCAATCAGCCCCAGCATTTT
TRBV6-6,NA,TRBJ1-4,TRBD1,CASRPGTGNEKLFF,TGTGCCAGCAGACCAGGGACAGGGAATGAAAAACTGTTTTTT
TRBV28,NA,TRBJ1-4,NA,CASSGGLVEGEKLFF,TGTGCCAGCAGTGGGGGGTTAGTCGAGGGTGAAAAACTGTTTTTT
TRBV27,NA,TRBJ2-7,TRBD1,CASSLDRGTYEQYF,TGTGCCAGCAGTCTTGACAGGGGTACCTACGAGCAGTACTTC
TRBV9,NA,TRBJ2-5,TRBD2,CASSVDLAGEGGAQYF,TGTGCCAGCAGCGTGGATCTAGCGGGAGAGGGAGGGGCCCAGTACTTC
TRBV7-2,once,TRBJ2-7,TRBD2,CASSPAGTLIEQYF,TGTGCCAGCAGCCCAGCGGGAACCCTGATCGAGCAGTACTTC
TRBV2,NA,TRBJ2-3,TRBD2,CASFGLAGGVDTQYF,TGTGCCAGCTTCGGACTAGCGGGAGGGGTGGATACGCAGTATTTT
TRBV28,few,TRBJ2-7,TRBD2,CASSEVGLAGKSSYEQYF,TGTGCCAGCAGTGAGGTTGGACTAGCGGGAAAAAGCTCCTACGAGCAGTACTTC
TRBV6-6,NA,TRBJ2-7,TRBD1,CASRTGGPFSYEQYF,TGTGCCAGCAGGACAGGGGGCCCATTCTCCTACGAGCAGTACTTC
TRBV10-2,NA,TRBJ2-1,NA,CASSELLVNEQFF,TGCGCCAGCAGTGAGTTACTAGTGAACGAGCAGTTCTTC
TRBV4-1,NA,TRBJ2-2,NA,CASSLQQDQLGLFRNTGELFF,TGCGCCAGCAGCCTCCAACAAGATCAACTGGGGCTCTTTCGGAACACCGGGGAGCTGTTTTTT
TRBV19,once,TRBJ2-2,TRBD1,CASLHATGGGTGELFF,TGTGCCAGCCTGCACGCGACAGGGGGCGGCACCGGGGAGCTGTTTTTT
TRBV15,NA,TRBJ1-5,NA,CATSRGRDSNQPQHF,TGTGCCACCAGCAGGGGGAGAGATAGCAATCAGCCCCAGCATTTT
TRBV6-5,NA,TRBJ1-4,NA,CASSYHRSEKLFF,TGTGCCAGCAGTTACCACAGATCTGAAAAACTGTTTTTT
TRBV7-6,NA,TRBJ2-2,TRBD1,CASSLTGASNTGELFF,TGTGCCAGCAGCTTGACAGGGGCCTCGAACACCGGGGAGCTGTTTTTT
TRBV2,NA,TRBJ1-1,TRBD1,CASSGQGRTEAFF,TGTGCCAGCAGTGGACAGGGACGAACTGAAGCTTTCTTT
TRBV5-4,NA,TRBJ1-2,TRBD1,CASSVTGGPESGYTF,TGTGCCAGCAGCGTGACAGGGGGGCCGGAGAGTGGCTACACCTTC
TRBV5-1,NA,TRBJ2-1,NA,CASSLDRAGGDNEQFF,TGCGCCAGCAGCTTGGACCGGGCCGGAGGAGACAATGAGCAGTTCTTC
TRBV7-2,NA,TRBJ2-5,NA,CASSLAILETQYF,TGTGCCAGCAGCTTAGCTATTTTAGAGACCCAGTACTTC
TRBV12-5,NA,TRBJ2-7,TRBD1,CASGLPRDREVNEQYF,TGTGCTAGTGGTTTGCCACGGGACAGGGAGGTTAACGAGCAGTACTTC
TRBV11-2,NA,TRBJ2-1,TRBD2,CASSASPWALGGNEQFF,TGTGCCAGCAGCGCTAGCCCCTGGGCCCTGGGGGGGAATGAGCAGTTCTTC
TRBV19,NA,TRBJ2-1,TRBD2,CASSLGSGVVAGLDEQFF,TGTGCCAGTAGCCTAGGCTCCGGGGTGGTAGCGGGACTGGATGAGCAGTTCTTC
TRBV5-6,NA,TRBJ1-1,NA,CASSLQGRTEAFF,TGTGCCAGCAGCTTGCAGGGAAGGACTGAAGCTTTCTTT
TRBV6-1,NA,TRBJ2-5,TRBD2,CASSEALRSGKQETQYF,TGTGCCAGCAGTGAAGCGCTTAGAAGCGGGAAGCAAGAGACCCAGTACTTC
TRBV11-3,NA,TRBJ1-1,NA,CASSLGGGRTEAFF,TGTGCCAGCAGCTTGGGGGGAGGAAGGACTGAAGCTTTCTTT
TRBV11-3,NA,TRBJ2-2,TRBD2,CASSSEGRLADANTGELFF,TGTGCCAGCAGCTCAGAGGGAAGACTAGCGGATGCGAACACCGGGGAGCTGTTTTTT
TRBV6-5,NA,TRBJ1-3,NA,CASSYSKGYSGNTIYF,TGTGCCAGCAGTTACTCGAAGGGGTACTCTGGAAACACCATATATTTT
TRBV19,NA,TRBJ2-1,NA,CATTRGSPTASYNEQFF,TGTGCCACCACTAGGGGGTCCCCTACCGCTTCCTACAATGAGCAGTTCTTC
TRBV29-1,once,TRBJ2-5,NA,CSVIGGGYQETQYF,TGCAGCGTTATAGGGGGGGGTTATCAAGAGACCCAGTACTTC